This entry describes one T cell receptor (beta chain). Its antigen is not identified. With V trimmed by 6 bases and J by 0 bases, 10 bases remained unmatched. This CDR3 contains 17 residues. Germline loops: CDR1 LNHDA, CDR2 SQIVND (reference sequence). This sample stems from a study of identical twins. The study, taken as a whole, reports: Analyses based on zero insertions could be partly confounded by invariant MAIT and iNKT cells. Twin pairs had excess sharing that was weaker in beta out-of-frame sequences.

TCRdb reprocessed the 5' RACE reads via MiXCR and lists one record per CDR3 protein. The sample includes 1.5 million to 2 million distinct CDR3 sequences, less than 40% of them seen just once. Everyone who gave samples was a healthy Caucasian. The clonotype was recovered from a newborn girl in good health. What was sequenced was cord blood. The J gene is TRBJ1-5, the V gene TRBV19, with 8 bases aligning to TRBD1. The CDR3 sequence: CASRSSGTGYSNQPQHF. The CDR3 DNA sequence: TGTGCCAGTAGATCATCCGGGACAGGATATAGCAATCAGCCCCAGCATTTT.